Below, 20 T cell receptor beta chains from the same sample are listed, as sequenced in a study of blood T cell repertoires in COVID-19. The assay was immunoSEQ multiplex PCR, and TCRdb's table has in-frame clones only and misses some. This sample has fewer than 60,000 clones, with around 81% found just once. Material for sequencing was peripheral blood. These receptor sequences come from a man in his 70s with active COVID-19.

The J gene is TRBJ2-3, the V gene TRBV7-9; tentatively, D is TRBD2 (7 bases). V was cut by 2 bases and J by 3 bases, with 12 bases left in between. The CDR3 has 15 amino acids. The germline CDR1 and CDR2 sequences are SEHNR and FQNEAQ (reference sequence). The CDR3 protein is CASSLIGGATDTQYF. The CDR3 DNA follows: TGTGCCAGCAGCTTAATAGGGGGGGCGACAGATACGCAGTATTTT. The whole variable domain, filled in from reference TRBV7-9 and TRBJ2-3, reads DTGVSQNPRHKITKRGQNVTFRCDPISEHNRLYWYRQTLGQGPEFLTYFQNEAQLEKSRLLSDRFSAERPKGSFSTLEIQRTEQGDSAMYLCASSLIGGATDTQYFGPGTRLTVL.

This clone was found a few times. This chain joins TRBV5-4 and TRBJ2-3; 12 nucleotides agree with TRBD2. The CDR3 sequence is 16 residues long. Germline values: CDR1 SGHNT, CDR2 YYREEE (reference sequence). Losses at the gene ends were 3 bases for V and 6 bases for J; bases not matched to a gene: 8. DNA of the CDR3: TGTGCCAGCAGCTCCGGACTAGCGGGGCTCATGGATACGCAGTATTTT. The encoded protein is CASSSGLAGLMDTQYF.

This chain uses TRBV19 with TRBJ2-7; a possible D gene is TRBD1 (5 bases). In germline, CDR1 is LNHDA, CDR2 SQIVND (reference sequence). The length of the CDR3 is 14 residues. The germline V and J ends were trimmed by 7 bases and 3 bases, with 16 bases remaining between them. CDR3 DNA sequence: TGTGCCAGTAATGGCCAGGGCCACAACTACGAGCAGTACTTC. Translation gives CASNGQGHNYEQYF.

By sample fraction, this clone is medium-sized. At the DNA level, this CDR3 is encoded by other sequences in the same sample as well. This chain uses TRBV11-1 with TRBJ1-1, with 9 bases identical to TRBD1. The CDR3 extends over 14 amino acids. Germline V lookup: CDR1 SGHAT, CDR2 FQDESV (reference sequence). V lost 1 base, J lost 7 bases, and 4 bases stayed unmatched. Written as DNA, the CDR3 is TGTGCCAGCAGCTTAGAGGGGACAGGGTTTGAAGCTTTCTTT. Its protein product is CASSLEGTGFEAFF.

This rearrangement joins TRBV19 to TRBJ2-1; 7 bases map to TRBD2. This CDR3 has 13 residues. After removal of 8 bases from V and 5 bases from J, the junction contained 6 bases not matched to a gene. Per the germline V gene, CDR1 is LNHDA and CDR2 is SQIVND (reference sequence). DNA of the CDR3: TGTGCCAGTGGCGGGGGAAGCCACAATGAGCAGTTCTTC. This translates into CASGGGSHNEQFF.

This clone was recorded only once. The rearrangement joins TRBV6-1 to TRBJ1-5, with D tentatively TRBD1 (6 bases). This CDR3 is 16 amino acids long. Per the germline V gene, CDR1 is MNHNS and CDR2 is SASEGT. Trimming removed 1 base from V and 7 bases from J, with 17 bases in between. The CDR3 DNA reads TGTGCCAGCAGTGAAGGGTCTGCGGGGGGGCGGCAGCCCCAGCATTTT. Translating it yields CASSEGSAGGRQPQHF.

The rearrangement uses TRBV18 and TRBJ1-1; 8 nucleotides match TRBD1. The CDR3 is 13 amino acids. The germline V gene encodes CDR1 KGHSH and CDR2 LQKENI. The junction had 4 bases not matched to a gene; V was cut back by 3 bases and J by 7 bases. The CDR3: CASSPDREIEAFF. Written as DNA, the CDR3 is TGTGCCAGCTCACCGGACAGGGAAATTGAAGCTTTCTTT.

This clone has only a few counts. The gene calls are TRBV11-3 and TRBJ2-5; no definite D call. Between the trimmed V and J ends, which lost 2 bases and 4 bases, there was a span of 14 bases. CDR1 and CDR2 from the germline V gene are SGHNT and YENEEA. This CDR3 comprises 15 residues. CDR3 protein: CASSLSRGNPETQYF. In DNA, the CDR3 is TGTGCCAGCAGCTTAAGCAGAGGCAATCCAGAGACCCAGTACTTC. Combining the CDR3 with reference TRBV11-3 and TRBJ2-5 gives the whole variable domain EAGVVQSPRYKIIEKKQPVAFWCNPISGHNTLYWYLQNLGQGPELLIRYENEEAVDDSQLPKDRFSAERLKGVDSTLKIQPAELGDSAVYLCASSLSRGNPETQYFGPGTRLLVL.

The chain links TRBV7-6 to TRBJ2-2, with TRBD2 matching over 14 bases. Germline lookup yields CDR1 SGHVS and CDR2 FNYEAQ. CDR3 size: 17 residues. Losses at the gene ends were 5 bases for V and 1 base for J; bases not matched to a gene: 3. The CDR3 loop reads CASSGGTSGGNTGELFF. The CDR3 region has the DNA TGTGCCAGCAGCGGAGGGACTAGCGGGGGGAACACCGGGGAGCTGTTTTTT.

CDR3 in DNA: TGTGCCAGCAGCGTAGGTCCCGGCGGCGGGGTCCCTGAAGCTTTCTTT. Encoded protein: CASSVGPGGGVPEAFF. The chain recombines TRBV9 with TRBJ1-1; D is ambiguous. The CDR3 spans 16 residues. Deletions cut 0 bases from V and 6 bases from J, with 18 bases between. Germline loops: CDR1 SGDLS, CDR2 YYNGEE.

This sequence joins TRBV6-5 and TRBJ2-7, with TRBD1 as a possible D gene (6 bases). The CDR3 loop spans 13 amino acids. Germline values: CDR1 MNHEY, CDR2 SVGAGI. Deletions cut 6 bases from V and 3 bases from J, with 12 bases between. The CDR3 nucleotides read TGTGCCAGCAGCCGCGGACAGTTCTACGAGCAGTACTTC. Its translation: CASSRGQFYEQYF.

The DNA of the CDR3 is TGTGCCAGCAGTGACTCAGGGGCCACAGATACGCAGTATTTT. This sequence encodes CASSDSGATDTQYF. V is TRBV6-4 and J is TRBJ2-3; perhaps TRBD1 as D (5 bases). The V end lost 0 bases, the J end lost 2 bases, and 6 bases lay between the germline ends. This CDR3 has 14 residues. Per the germline V gene, CDR1 is MRHNA and CDR2 is SNTAGT.

This chain joins TRBV27 and TRBJ1-5; D remains unclear. Trimming pared 8 bases from V and 0 bases from J, leaving 14 bases between. Germline-derived CDR1 and CDR2 are MNHEY and SMNVEV (reference sequence). This CDR3 has 15 residues. The CDR3 here is CASGLASYSNQPQHF. The CDR3, as DNA: TGTGCCAGCGGCCTAGCGTCTTATAGCAATCAGCCCCAGCATTTT.

The chain carries TRBV14 and TRBJ2-5, with TRBD1 as a possible D gene (6 bases). Trimming removed 6 bases at V and 4 bases at J, with 21 bases between. This CDR3 comprises 16 residues. Germline loops: CDR1 SGHDN, CDR2 FVKESK. The CDR3 nucleotides are TGTGCCAGCAGTCTAACGGGACAATCGGGCGCAGAGACCCAGTACTTC. The encoded protein is CASSLTGQSGAETQYF.

The genes are TRBV18 and TRBJ1-4; D might be TRBD1 (5 bases). Between the trimmed V and J ends, which lost 5 bases and 5 bases, there was a span of 9 bases. Germline-derived CDR1 and CDR2 are KGHSH and LQKENI. This CDR3 is built from 13 residues. CDR3 protein: CASSGQGNEKLFF. The CDR3 DNA follows: TGTGCCAGCTCAGGGCAGGGAAATGAAAAACTGTTTTTT.

The J gene is TRBJ2-3, the V gene TRBV19; 10 nucleotides match TRBD1. Germline trimming cut 6 bases from V and 3 bases from J; bases unmatched to any gene: 6. CDR1 LNHDA and CDR2 SQIVND come from the germline V gene (reference sequence). The CDR3 has 15 amino acids. In nucleotides, the CDR3 is TGTGCCAGTAGCCCACGGGACAGGGGTACAGATACGCAGTATTTT. Its translation: CASSPRDRGTDTQYF.

The chain uses TRBV4-3 and TRBJ2-5, with 9 bases matching TRBD1. J gave up 8 bases and V 1 base, and 5 bases lay outside the gene matches. CDR3 size: 14 residues. Germline V gene data show CDR1 as LGHNA and CDR2 as YSLEER. CDR3 in DNA: TGCGCCAGCAGCCAAGCCCGACAGGGGGTAACCCAGTACTTC. Translated, it gives CASSQARQGVTQYF.

V and J are TRBV7-2 and TRBJ2-7, with D possibly being TRBD2 (5 bases). V lost 4 bases, J lost 4 bases, and 14 bases lay in between. Germline values: CDR1 SGHTA, CDR2 FQGNSA. CDR3 length: 14 residues. In nucleotides, the CDR3 is TGTGCCAGCAGCTACGGCGTCGCGGGTTACGAGCAGTACTTC. Its protein product is CASSYGVAGYEQYF.

V usage is TRBV7-9 and J usage is TRBJ2-2; the D gene is possibly TRBD2 (5 bases). Germline V gene sequence: CDR1 SEHNR, CDR2 FQNEAQ (reference sequence). Trimming took off 2 bases at V and 7 bases at J, with 14 bases between the two ends. This CDR3 spans 15 amino acids. Here the CDR3 reads CASSLNEGPIGELFF. In nucleotides, the CDR3 is TGTGCCAGCAGCTTAAACGAGGGCCCGATCGGGGAGCTGTTTTTT.

This chain connects TRBV27 to TRBJ2-1; 8 nucleotides align to TRBD2. The V and J ends lost 3 bases and 8 bases, in that order; junction bases with no gene match: 6. The CDR3 spans 14 residues. Germline V gene sequence: CDR1 MNHEY, CDR2 SMNVEV (reference sequence). The DNA of the CDR3 is TGTGCCAGCAGTTTCGGGGGGGGCCGCTATGAGCAGTTCTTC. The encoded protein is CASSFGGGRYEQFF.